The sequence of this T cell receptor (delta chain) was determined in a study of gamma-delta T cells after stem cell transplantation. V trimming: 3 bases; J trimming: 3 bases; junction bases outside the gene matches: 13. Germline V gene lookup returns CDR1 GEAIGNYY and CDR2 EKD. The CDR3 sequence is 17 residues long. TCRdb reprocessed the RT-PCR reads using CATT. The table lists 2,500 to 3,000 delta-chain clones, 2.5% to 3% of them singletons. This clone was detected a few times. The TCRdb protein, from a much larger clone, departs from this DNA's translation at residue 12, likely by read error; the protein shown derives from the DNA.

The sequencing input was gamma-delta T cells. The gene calls are TRDV2 and TRDJ1, with 9 bases identical to TRDD3. The receptor's source is a human donor. It is not recorded whose cells these are; they may come from a transplant donor. The DNA of the CDR3 is TGTGCCTGTGACCCCCTAGTACTGGGGGAGTTCGCCGATAAACTCATCTTT. Translation gives CACDPLVLGEFADKLIF.